This T cell receptor (beta chain) comes out of a study of breast tumors, draining lymph nodes, adjacent tissues. The CDR3 runs 15 residues. This clonotype was recorded many times. What it binds is not known. Breast cancer patients provided tissue from their axillary draining lymph nodes. Study-wide points: The lymph node origin of tumor T cells was framed as consistent with a hypothesis, not demonstrated.

TCRdb called the multiplex PCR reads again in MiXCR, with one record for every CDR3 protein. The repertoire holds 200,000 to 300,000 distinct CDR3 sequences, with under 35% as singletons. This receptor was identified in a female donor with breast cancer. Some clones in this sample may be carry-over from other donors' samples. The rearrangement joins TRBV3-2 to TRBJ1-2; the D call of TRBD1 is as the table states it, not checked on the DNA. TRBV3-2 is noted as a pseudogene. The specimen sequenced was axillary lymph node tissue. In DNA, the CDR3 is TGTGCCAGCAGCCAAGCAGGGAGAGACAGGGGTGGCTACACCTTC. Its protein is CASSQAGRDRGGYTF.